The rows below give T cell receptor beta chains drawn from one sample of a study of blood T cell repertoires in COVID-19. This table comes from immunoSEQ multiplex PCR, and its TCRdb copy is limited to in-frame clones, with some not included. Seen here are over 200,000 clones, roughly 85% observed once, and the top ten hold approximately 2.6%. Sequencing was performed on peripheral blood. These receptors were collected from a woman aged 70-85 years with active or convalescent COVID-19. The CDR3 runs from the conserved cysteine through the conserved F or W. D genes are given only for firm matches. Not all rows give a size; the values are once, few, many and, for expanded clones, a class.

J: TRBJ2-4; D: -; size: -; V: TRBV5-8; CDR3: CASSLELLAKNIQYF; DNA: TGTGCCAGCAGCTTGGAACTTCTAGCCAAAAACATTCAGTACTTC
J: TRBJ2-1; D: -; size: -; V: TRBV9; CDR3: CASSPRLGAYNEQFF; DNA: TGTGCCAGCAGCCCCCGGTTGGGAGCTTACAATGAGCAGTTCTTC
J: TRBJ1-6; D: TRBD1; size: few; V: TRBV5-1; CDR3: CASSRRDRGNSPLHF; DNA: TGCGCCAGCAGCCGCCGGGACAGGGGTAATTCACCCCTCCACTTT
J: TRBJ2-3; D: -; size: -; V: TRBV21-1; CDR3: CASSKVAGATDTQYF; DNA: TGTGCCAGCAGCAAAGTGGCGGGAGCCACAGATACGCAGTATTTT
J: TRBJ1-3; D: -; size: -; V: TRBV6-5; CDR3: CASSYGGRVTGNTIYF; DNA: TGTGCCAGCAGTTACGGTGGCAGGGTAACGGGAAACACCATATATTTT
J: TRBJ2-5; D: -; size: -; V: TRBV3-1/TRBV3-2; CDR3: CASSQDPGNRETQYF; DNA: TGTGCCAGCAGCCAAGATCCCGGGAACCGAGAGACCCAGTACTTC
J: TRBJ1-1; D: -; size: -; V: TRBV5-1; CDR3: CASSAAGPMNTEAFF; DNA: TGCGCCAGCAGCGCAGCAGGGCCCATGAACACTGAAGCTTTCTTT
J: TRBJ2-4; D: -; size: -; V: TRBV28; CDR3: CASSLRTLQGIQYF; DNA: TGTGCCAGCAGTCTACGGACTCTACAGGGCATTCAGTACTTC
J: TRBJ2-1; D: TRBD2; size: -; V: TRBV10-3; CDR3: CAISPGTSGGNEQFF; DNA: TGTGCCATCAGCCCCGGGACTAGCGGGGGGAATGAGCAGTTCTTC
J: TRBJ2-3; D: TRBD2; size: -; V: TRBV19; CDR3: CASSTLTSGGVTDTQYF; DNA: TGTGCCAGTAGTACCCTCACTAGCGGGGGGGTCACAGATACGCAGTATTTT
J: TRBJ2-3; D: TRBD2; size: -; V: TRBV7-2; CDR3: CASSLPLAGLPDTQYF; DNA: TGTGCCAGCAGCTTACCGCTAGCGGGGCTCCCAGATACGCAGTATTTT
J: TRBJ1-2; D: -; size: -; V: TRBV4-3; CDR3: CASSLTINPNYGYTF; DNA: TGCGCCAGCAGCCTTACTATAAACCCCAACTATGGCTACACCTTC
J: TRBJ2-2; D: TRBD2; size: -; V: TRBV29-1; CDR3: CSVVASGASGELFF; DNA: TGCAGCGTTGTGGCTAGCGGGGCGTCCGGGGAGCTGTTTTTT
J: TRBJ2-5; D: TRBD1; size: -; V: TRBV10-3; CDR3: CAINDRVGETQYF; DNA: TGTGCCATCAACGACAGGGTTGGAGAGACCCAGTACTTC
J: TRBJ2-3; D: TRBD2; size: -; V: TRBV5-5; CDR3: CASSWRLAGKGTDTQYF; DNA: TGTGCCAGCAGCTGGAGACTAGCGGGAAAGGGCACAGATACGCAGTATTTT
J: TRBJ1-1; D: -; size: -; V: TRBV4-3; CDR3: CASSPRGPAGDTEAFF; DNA: TGCGCCAGCAGCCCCCGTGGGCCCGCCGGGGACACTGAAGCTTTCTTT
J: TRBJ2-2; D: -; size: -; V: TRBV3-1/TRBV3-2; CDR3: CASSRDYGTGELFF; DNA: TGTGCCAGCAGCCGCGACTACGGGACCGGGGAGCTGTTTTTT
J: TRBJ2-7; D: TRBD1; size: -; V: TRBV7-7; CDR3: CASSRDRGGEQYF; DNA: TGTGCTAGCAGCCGGGACAGGGGTGGCGAGCAGTACTTC
J: TRBJ2-3; D: -; size: -; V: TRBV14; CDR3: CASSQEAARGVDTQYF; DNA: TGTGCCAGCAGCCAAGAGGCGGCAAGAGGAGTAGATACGCAGTATTTT
J: TRBJ2-5; D: TRBD1; size: -; V: TRBV6-2/TRBV6-3; CDR3: CASSYRDRGFRETQYF; DNA: TGTGCCAGCAGTTACCGGGACAGGGGTTTTCGAGAGACCCAGTACTTC
J: TRBJ2-1; D: TRBD1; size: -; V: TRBV29-1; CDR3: CSVSRDRGPFSSYNEQFF; DNA: TGCAGCGTGTCACGGGACAGGGGGCCTTTTAGCTCCTACAATGAGCAGTTCTTC
J: TRBJ2-2; D: TRBD2; size: few; V: TRBV7-2; CDR3: CASRTSRTGELFF; DNA: TGTGCCAGCAGGACTAGCAGAACCGGGGAGCTGTTTTTT
J: TRBJ1-2; D: -; size: -; V: TRBV4-1; CDR3: CASSQDYHGYTF; DNA: TGCGCCAGCAGCCAAGATTATCATGGCTACACCTTC
J: TRBJ2-7; D: TRBD1; size: -; V: TRBV5-1; CDR3: CASSLGQGDYEQYF; DNA: TGCGCCAGCAGCTTGGGACAGGGGGACTACGAGCAGTACTTC
J: TRBJ1-5; D: -; size: once; V: TRBV3-1/TRBV3-2; CDR3: CASSPQNSNQPQHF; DNA: TGTGCCAGCAGTCCCCAAAATAGCAATCAGCCCCAGCATTTT
J: TRBJ2-2; D: TRBD2; size: many; V: TRBV6-5; CDR3: CASGVGLANTGELFF; DNA: TGTGCCAGCGGAGTGGGACTAGCAAACACCGGGGAGCTGTTTTTT
J: TRBJ1-5; D: -; size: -; V: TRBV11-2; CDR3: CASSLQTGNQPQHF; DNA: TGTGCCAGCAGCTTACAAACGGGTAATCAGCCCCAGCATTTT
J: TRBJ2-5; D: -; size: -; V: TRBV18; CDR3: CASSPFLEGETQYF; DNA: TGTGCCAGCTCACCATTCTTAGAGGGTGAGACCCAGTACTTC
J: TRBJ1-1; D: -; size: -; V: TRBV5-4; CDR3: CASSLGAQGAFF; DNA: TGTGCCAGCAGCTTGGGGGCCCAGGGAGCTTTCTTT
J: TRBJ1-5; D: -; size: -; V: TRBV28; CDR3: CASSLRRSGVFIQPQHF; DNA: TGTGCCAGCAGTTTAAGGCGTTCGGGGGTGTTTATTCAGCCCCAGCATTTT
J: TRBJ1-2; D: TRBD1; size: few; V: TRBV30; CDR3: CAWSDSTGGAGGYTF; DNA: TGTGCCTGGAGTGACTCGACAGGGGGCGCGGGTGGCTACACCTTC
J: TRBJ1-1; D: TRBD1; size: -; V: TRBV28; CDR3: CASHTGTGQVTEAFF; DNA: TGTGCCAGCCATACCGGGACAGGGCAGGTCACTGAAGCTTTCTTT
J: TRBJ1-6; D: -; size: -; V: TRBV30; CDR3: CAWNAGMINSPLHF; DNA: TGTGCCTGGAACGCCGGGATGATTAATTCACCCCTCCACTTT
J: TRBJ1-2; D: -; size: -; V: TRBV16; CDR3: CASSQIGDRGANYGYTF; DNA: TGTGCCAGCAGCCAAATCGGCGACCGGGGGGCTAACTATGGCTACACCTTC
J: TRBJ2-2; D: TRBD1; size: -; V: TRBV7-3; CDR3: CASSSKIGTGDTGELFF; DNA: TGTGCCAGCAGCTCAAAAATCGGGACAGGGGACACCGGGGAGCTGTTTTTT
J: TRBJ2-7; D: -; size: once; V: TRBV7-2; CDR3: CASSLGGIDYYEQYF; DNA: TGTGCCAGCAGCTTAGGCGGCATCGACTACTACGAGCAGTACTTC
J: TRBJ2-3; D: TRBD1; size: -; V: TRBV28; CDR3: CASNRQGATDTQYF; DNA: TGTGCCAGCAACAGACAGGGGGCGACAGATACGCAGTATTTT
J: TRBJ1-2; D: TRBD1; size: once; V: TRBV11-2; CDR3: CASSLGQGALYGYTF; DNA: TGTGCCAGCAGCTTAGGGCAGGGGGCGCTTTATGGCTACACCTTC
J: TRBJ2-7; D: -; size: once; V: TRBV23-1; CDR3: CASSPRGLYGHFYEQYF; DNA: TGCGCCAGCAGTCCCCGCGGTTTGTATGGACATTTCTACGAGCAGTACTTC
J: TRBJ1-2; D: TRBD1; size: once; V: TRBV10-1; CDR3: CASSEGQGGNYGYTF; DNA: TGCGCCAGCAGTGAGGGACAGGGGGGTAACTATGGCTACACCTTC
J: TRBJ1-4; D: -; size: -; V: TRBV19; CDR3: CASSTPSRPTGDEKLFF; DNA: TGTGCCAGTAGTACCCCATCCAGGCCGACGGGAGATGAAAAACTGTTTTTT
J: TRBJ1-6; D: -; size: -; V: TRBV5-6; CDR3: CASSLGGSWGNSPLHF; DNA: TGTGCCAGCAGCTTGGGAGGGTCTTGGGGAAATTCACCCCTCCACTTT
J: TRBJ1-1; D: -; size: -; V: TRBV30; CDR3: CAWTGSGNTEAFF; DNA: TGTGCCTGGACAGGGTCGGGGAACACTGAAGCTTTCTTT
J: TRBJ1-6; D: -; size: -; V: TRBV6-1; CDR3: CASSDGGGDNSPLHF; DNA: TGTGCCAGCAGTGACGGCGGTGGTGATAATTCACCCCTCCACTTT
J: TRBJ2-3; D: -; size: -; V: TRBV20-1; CDR3: CSVVVRDTQYF; DNA: TGCAGTGTAGTTGTTCGTGATACGCAGTATTTT
J: TRBJ2-3; D: -; size: -; V: TRBV11-2; CDR3: CASSLLGTDTQYF; DNA: TGTGCCAGCAGCTTACTAGGCACAGATACGCAGTATTTT
J: TRBJ1-5; D: TRBD1; size: -; V: TRBV4-2; CDR3: CASSQGTGGSNQPQHF; DNA: TGTGCCAGCAGCCAAGGAACAGGGGGTAGCAATCAGCCCCAGCATTTT
J: TRBJ1-5; D: TRBD1; size: -; V: TRBV6-2/TRBV6-3; CDR3: CASSPGQGARQPQHF; DNA: TGTGCCAGCAGTCCCGGACAGGGGGCTAGGCAGCCCCAGCATTTT
J: TRBJ2-5; D: -; size: -; V: TRBV7-9; CDR3: CASSLRVEETQYF; DNA: TGTGCCAGCAGCTTACGGGTGGAAGAGACCCAGTACTTC
J: TRBJ1-5; D: -; size: -; V: TRBV7-9; CDR3: CASSLVEGQPQHF; DNA: TGTGCCAGCAGCTTAGTTGAGGGACAGCCCCAGCATTTT
J: TRBJ2-7; D: TRBD1; size: -; V: TRBV27; CDR3: CASSYTGGANHRYEQYF; DNA: TGTGCCAGCAGTTATACAGGGGGCGCGAATCACAGGTACGAGCAGTACTTC
J: TRBJ1-2; D: -; size: once; V: TRBV19; CDR3: CASSIGSPLQDYGYTF; DNA: TGTGCCAGTAGTATAGGTTCCCCATTGCAGGACTATGGCTACACCTTC
J: TRBJ1-6; D: -; size: -; V: TRBV15; CDR3: CATSRDRGGDSPLHF; DNA: TGTGCCACCAGCAGAGATCGGGGGGGCGATTCACCCCTCCACTTT
J: TRBJ1-3; D: -; size: -; V: TRBV6-5; CDR3: CASNVQGENTIYF; DNA: TGTGCCAGCAACGTCCAGGGTGAAAACACCATATATTTT